The source of this T cell receptor beta chain is a study of shared clonotypes between healthy human individuals (dated by TCRdb to the early 2020s). With regard to the full study: Two women and a few men aged 18 to 49 years were included in the cohort. For each donor, three plates each were used for CD4 naive and CD4 memory, two plates were used for CD8 naive, and one plate was used for CD8 memory. To estimate repertoire size and how much clonotype sharing occurs between individuals, the study deeply sequenced the blood TCR repertoires of about five healthy adults. To increase sequencing depth and limit assay-specific biases, different laboratories used diverse techniques to prepare libraries and sequence TCR repertoires. Between about 0.9 and 10 billion PBMCs per donor were obtained by leukapheresis.

CD8 naive samples were obtained by positive selection for CCR7 among CD45RO-negative cells, yielding a CD45RA+CCR7+ population from which TemRA cells were excluded. Healthy HIV-negative adults with no recently reported acute infections or vaccinations were included as donors. Every donor was a Caucasian adult residing in Nashville, Tennessee, USA. After blood collection by leukapheresis, PBMCs were isolated using Ficoll-Histopaque density gradient centrifugation and then cryopreserved in the vapor phase of liquid nitrogen. Purity and quantity of every magnetically sorted T cell population were checked by analytical flow cytometry. Genomic DNA was isolated from every sorted fraction and measured by UV absorbance on a Nanodrop 2000c. Results the study describes overall, beyond this receptor: Sampling was restricted to blood, and TCR repertoires in tissue are likely to differ from TCR repertoires in blood. Compared with non-shared clonotypes, clonotypes shared by all four sorted-subset donors had higher generation probabilities. The genetic and exposure-history diversity represented was limited by the small number of donors. Rarefaction of sorted-subset datasets indicated incomplete sequencing despite the large sequencing depth. Larger estimated clonotype richness was generally found for naive subsets than for memory subsets. When several donors were compared, the shared fraction of clonotypes was roughly 4.8% for naive CD4, roughly 3.3% for naive CD8, roughly 2.5% for memory CD4, and approximately 0.4% for memory CD8. Pairwise subsampling led to the expectation that sequencing depth would affect the degree of clonotype sharing among donors.

The germline V gene (reference sequence) provides CDR1 MNHNY and CDR2 SVGAGI. The CDR3, cysteine through phenylalanine, is 15 amino acids long. Only the CDR3 part of the read is kept: 45 bases, read in frame from the first base. V is cut by 6 bases and J by 5 bases, and the space between the germline ends is 19 bases. Using the deep immunoSEQ assay, TCR CDR3 regions were amplified from genomic DNA by multiplex PCR. Extracted genomic DNA from each cell subset was distributed evenly across all wells of several immunoSEQ 96-well plates, and each plate was treated as a replicate. For sorted subsets, each replicate PCR was loaded with around 220 ng genomic DNA, equivalent to 30,000 or so T cell genomes. Purified libraries were measured with a Qubit 3.0 fluorometer, size-checked on a Bioanalyzer 2100, and measured again with the KAPA Library Quantification kit. A separate single-read 150-cycle Illumina NextSeq 550 flow cell was used to sequence each immunoSEQ 96-well plate. Concerning the study's data processing: Because the immunoSEQ output included only junctional sequences and no quality scores, the filtering could not be the same as the filtering used for full-length reads. To assign V/J genes and CDR3, sequences were annotated using PyIR, a Python wrapper for IgBLAST v1.9, with IMGT germline references. Reads were filtered out if the reads had weak V/J assignments (E-value above 1e-6), no CDR3, stop codons, out-of-frame junctions, or ambiguous translated residues. V3J clonotypes were defined as sequences sharing the same inferred V gene, J gene, and CDR3 amino acid sequence. Percentage overlap between repertoires was computed as shared unique clonotypes divided by the size of the smaller repertoire. RTK rarefaction, the Chao1 estimator, and Recon v2.1 estimates of unobserved clonotypes were used to assess repertoire richness. Generation probabilities were computed with OLGA for all TCRbeta clonotypes obtained by the gDNA method from several donors. TCRdb carries this immuneACCESS record with in-frame sequences only. Its versions omit some clonotypes, under half of them owing to an unresolved V gene in the studies checked, with the rest unexplained. Clone size and the V and J calls come from that table; the DNA yielded D and trimming. The sample includes around 580,000 clones, with about 98% observed a single time. The ten largest clones represent more than 0.3% of the sample.

About this clone itself: Its antigen is unknown. Base qualities are not provided; no much larger clone lies one nucleotide away.

The chain is encoded by TRBV6-6 joined to TRBJ2-5, and TRBD1 may be the D gene, going by 6 matching bases. The TCR was taken from a man aged 30 to 39 in good health. Material for sequencing was naive CD8+ T cells sorted from blood. The sample's cell subset or site, from its label and the paper: CD45RA+CCR7+. The DNA is as follows: TGTGCCAGCAGGGTCCAGGGGCCCCTTGGGGAGACCCAGTACTTC. This encodes CASRVQGPLGETQYF.